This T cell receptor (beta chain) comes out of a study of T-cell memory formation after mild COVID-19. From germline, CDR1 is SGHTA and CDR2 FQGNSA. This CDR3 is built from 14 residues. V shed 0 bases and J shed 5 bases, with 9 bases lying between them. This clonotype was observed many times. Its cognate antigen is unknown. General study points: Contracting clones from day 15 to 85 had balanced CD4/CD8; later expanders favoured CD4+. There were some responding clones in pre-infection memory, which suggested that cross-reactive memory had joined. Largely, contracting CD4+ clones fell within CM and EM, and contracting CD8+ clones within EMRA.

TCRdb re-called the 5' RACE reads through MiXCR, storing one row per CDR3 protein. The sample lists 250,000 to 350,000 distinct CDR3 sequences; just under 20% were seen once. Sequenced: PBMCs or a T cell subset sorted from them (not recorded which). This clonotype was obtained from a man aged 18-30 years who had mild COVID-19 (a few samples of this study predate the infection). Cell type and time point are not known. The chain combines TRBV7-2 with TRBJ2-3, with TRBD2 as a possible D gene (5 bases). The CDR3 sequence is CASSLAIRGDTQYF. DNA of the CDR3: TGTGCCAGCAGCTTAGCGATTCGGGGAGATACGCAGTATTTT. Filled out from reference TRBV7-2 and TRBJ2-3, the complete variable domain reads GAGVSQSPSNKVTEKGKDVELRCDPISGHTALYWYRQSLGQGLEFLIYFQGNSAPDKSGLPSDRFSAERTGGSVSTLTIQRTQQEDSAVYLCASSLAIRGDTQYFGPGTRLTVL.